The 6 T cell receptor beta chains below all came from one sample that was sequenced in a study of beta chain features in type 1 diabetes. Study-wide findings and caveats: For Type 1 diabetes patients, all four CD4+ subsets carried TCRB CDR3s that were moderately but significantly shorter.

Their specific antigens are unknown. Expressed TCRB transcripts were sequenced because the isolated RNA had all been reverse transcribed beforehand. Here immunoSEQ multiplex PCR was the method, and the copy in TCRdb shows in-frame clones only, minus some. The table shows 100,000 to 150,000 clones, with 16% occurring only once. Sequenced input: central memory CD4+ T cells from blood. All receptors derive from a man in his thirties or forties with type 1 diabetes.

The rearrangement links TRBV10-2 to TRBJ1-1; D not resolved. The CDR3 loop spans 12 amino acids. CDR1 is WSHSY and CDR2 is SAAADI in the germline V gene. V lost 6 bases and J lost 0, with 5 bases in between. This CDR3 reads CASRLMNTEAFF. The DNA of the CDR3 is TGCGCCAGCAGGCTCATGAACACTGAAGCTTTCTTT.

The chain uses TRBV5-1 and TRBJ2-3; D tentatively reads TRBD1 or TRBD2 (5 bases each). CDR1 and CDR2 (germline): SGHRS, YFSETQ. Trimming removed 0 bases at V and 4 bases at J, with 12 bases between. The CDR3 contains 15 residues. The CDR3 nucleotides are TGCGCCAGCAGCTTGGAGGGGATGGGAGCAGATACGCAGTATTTT. Translated: CASSLEGMGADTQYF.

The V gene is TRBV2, the J gene TRBJ2-1, with D unresolved. The CDR3 length is 12 residues. Trimming left V 6 bases short and J 3 bases short, with 6 bases between. Per the germline V gene, CDR1 is SNHLY and CDR2 is FYNNEI. The CDR3 reads CASRRNYNEQFF. The CDR3 bases are TGTGCCAGCAGACGGAACTACAATGAGCAGTTCTTC.

This clone was detected a few times. The rearrangement joins TRBV29-1 to TRBJ2-5; D is uncertain. CDR1 is SQVTM, CDR2 ANQGSEA, per germline. V lost 6 bases and J lost 2, with 4 bases in between. This CDR3 has 10 residues. CDR3: CSVRQETQYF. For the CDR3, the DNA is TGCAGCGTCCGACAAGAGACCCAGTACTTC.

This clone has a single count. The chain's CDR3 is CASSHGALRRVKNEKLFF. The CDR3 DNA reads as TGCGCCAGCAGCCACGGGGCCTTGAGACGGGTCAAGAATGAAAAACTGTTTTTT. The V call is TRBV4-1, the J call TRBJ1-4; TRBD1 might be the D (5 bases). Between the trimmed V and J ends, which lost 3 bases and 5 bases, there was a span of 22 bases. Germline CDR1 reads MGHRA; CDR2 reads YSYEKL. The CDR3 length is 18 residues.

This clone was recorded a few times. Different DNA sequences within this sample yield the same CDR3. This rearrangement joins TRBV19 to TRBJ2-7, with 9 bases fitting TRBD2. Per the germline V gene, CDR1 is LNHDA and CDR2 is SQIVND (reference sequence). The CDR3 runs to 16 residues. The V and J ends lost 3 bases and 0 bases, in that order; junction bases with no gene match: 6. The CDR3 region has the DNA TGTGCCAGTAGTATTCGAGCGGGGGGCGACTCCTACGAGCAGTACTTC. Its protein is CASSIRAGGDSYEQYF.